This T cell receptor (beta chain) was sequenced in a study of cytomegalovirus exposure and HLA in healthy donors. Study results and caveats: Most TCR sequences proved rare, with some public TCRs found in many donors.

Trimming removed 1 base at V and 0 bases at J, with 10 bases between. CDR1 LNHDA and CDR2 SQIVND come from the germline V gene (reference sequence). CDR3 length equals 16 residues. Assay: immunoSEQ multiplex PCR; the TCRdb copy retains only in-frame clones and omits some. The profile covers 130,000 to 150,000 clones, with roughly 87% appearing a single time and 4.5% taken by the ten largest. With regard to this clone: The antigen is undetermined.

J is TRBJ1-5 and V is TRBV19; tentative D call: TRBD1 (5 bases). This receptor was obtained from a man younger than 35 in good health and CMV-seropositive. Sequencing was carried out using PBMCs. This CDR3 is CASSIVGGNSNQPQHF. CDR3 sequence (DNA): TGTGCCAGTAGTATAGTTGGGGGGAATAGCAATCAGCCCCAGCATTTT.